Listed here is a single T cell receptor beta chain. Its antigen remains undetermined. The junction differs from germline at one of its ends, possibly a read error. The data are from a study of T cell responses to AZD1222 COVID-19 vaccine listed by TCRdb under 2021. About the study as a whole: AZD1222 recipients with second doses at about 4 weeks or about 12 weeks were pooled, because spike-specific TCR depth and breadth did not differ between schedules. TCR sequencing was performed for about 250 trial participants, of whom around 210 were given two doses of AZD1222 and around 25 were given two doses of MenACWY control vaccine. Trial participants were enrolled into age subgroups of 18-55, 56-69 and 70-plus years, which contained approximately 150, 30 and 60 TCR-sequenced participants, respectively.

The CDR3 regions of human TCRbeta chains were subjected to immunosequencing. The published analysis was carried out like this. Repertoire TCRs were checked for matches against a reference library of SARS-CoV-2-specific TCRs that had been generated using the MIRA antigen-specificity platform. Breadth was defined as the fraction of unique TCRs that were SARS-CoV-2-associated, and depth was defined as the fraction of total T cells that were SARS-CoV-2-associated. Using the MIRA data, each spike-specific TCR was mapped to the spike region that the TCR reacts to and placed in a CD4 or CD8 class. Log10-transformed breadth and depth values were compared by one-way ANOVA with Sidak's multiple comparisons tests. TCRdb limited this immuneACCESS table to in-frame rearrangements with V and J called. A share of clones is missing; checked studies link under half to unresolved V genes, and the rest is unexplained. V, J and clone size were drawn from that table, and D and trimming were deduced from the DNA. This sample has around 180,000 clones in its table, and almost 90% of those were observed once. The ten largest clones capture 0.4% to 0.5% of the sample.

The CDR3, from cysteine to phenylalanine, totals 13 residues. Here the CDR3 DNA is all that survives: 39 bases in frame from base 1. The germline V gene (reference sequence) supplies CDR1 WNHNN and CDR2 SYGVQD. General conclusions and limits of the study: Reportedly, almost half of the unique spike-specific TCRs recognized epitopes lying outside the regions that are mutated in the B.1.351 and B.1.1.7 variants. After two AZD1222 doses, both the breadth and the depth of spike-specific TCRs were significantly higher than at day 0 and than in MenACWY recipients. In the small 56-69-year group, the increase in depth fell short of significance, most likely because of low power. Conclusions about previously exposed vaccinees are limited, since just a handful of AZD1222 recipients were seropositive for SARS-CoV-2 at baseline. Vaccine-associated CD4 TCRs spanned the whole spike protein, with dominant responses in regions 160-218 and 743-854. Participants were mostly white British and included more females than males, and it was suggested by the authors that clonal diversity may have been underestimated. Because no day 14 peak-response samples were available, repertoires were characterized only after the peak T cell response.

The sample's time point label, in plain terms: baseline before first vaccination. Samples from vaccinated people were obtained from the UK trials COV001 and COV002, which included a single-blind randomized controlled phase 2/3 trial of AZD1222 (ChAdOx1 nCoV-19) in healthy adults. For TCRbeta chain sequencing, PBMC samples from trial participants were taken at day 0 and at day 28 after the second dose. The chain couples TRBV10-1 to TRBJ2-7; 8 middle bases align to TRBD1. This specimen was peripheral blood, taken on day 0 of AZD1222 vaccination. This TCR was recovered from an adult in good health. The CDR3 region has the sequence CASSEPGTGEPFF. The DNA sequence reads TGCGCCAGCAGTGAGCCTGGGACAGGTGAACCCTTCTTC.